This T cell receptor beta chain was sequenced in a study of identical twins. This clonotype was observed many times. TCRdb recomputed calls from the 5' RACE reads with MiXCR, one row per CDR3 protein. The sample holds 210,000 or so distinct CDR3 sequences, less than 20% seen once. The V end lost 4 bases, the J end lost 7 bases, and 13 bases lay between the germline ends. The germline V gene has CDR1 SGHTA and CDR2 FQGNSA. The CDR3 is 14 amino acids. These data were likewise used in another study, on T cells expressing NK-cell markers.

The TCR sequence derives from a woman aged 18-35 years in good health. The sequenced material came from CD8+ T cells sorted from blood. The rearrangement joins TRBV7-2 to TRBJ2-2; D is unclear. The DNA for the CDR3 is TGTGCCAGCAGCTACTATTCCGAAAACGGGGAGCTGTTTTTT. Translation: CASSYYSENGELFF.